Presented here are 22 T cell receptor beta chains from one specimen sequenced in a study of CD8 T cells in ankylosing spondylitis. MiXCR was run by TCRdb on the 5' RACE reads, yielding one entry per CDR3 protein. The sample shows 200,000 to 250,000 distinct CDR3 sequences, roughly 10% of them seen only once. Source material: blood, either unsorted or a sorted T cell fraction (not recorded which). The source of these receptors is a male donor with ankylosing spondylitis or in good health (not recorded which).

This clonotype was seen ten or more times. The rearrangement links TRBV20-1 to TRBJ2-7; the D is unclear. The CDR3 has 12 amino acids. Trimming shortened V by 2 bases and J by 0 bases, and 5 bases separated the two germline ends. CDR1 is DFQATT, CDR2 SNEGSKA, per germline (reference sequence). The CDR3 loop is CSARQPSYEQYF. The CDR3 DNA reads TGCAGTGCTAGACAACCCTCCTACGAGCAGTACTTC.

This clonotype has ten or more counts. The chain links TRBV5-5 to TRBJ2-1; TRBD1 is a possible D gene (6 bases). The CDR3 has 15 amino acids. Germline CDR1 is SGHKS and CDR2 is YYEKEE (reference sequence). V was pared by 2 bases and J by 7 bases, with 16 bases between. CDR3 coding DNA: TGTGCCAGCAGCTTTTGGGACACCGGGGCTAATGAGCAGTTCTTC. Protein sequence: CASSFWDTGANEQFF.

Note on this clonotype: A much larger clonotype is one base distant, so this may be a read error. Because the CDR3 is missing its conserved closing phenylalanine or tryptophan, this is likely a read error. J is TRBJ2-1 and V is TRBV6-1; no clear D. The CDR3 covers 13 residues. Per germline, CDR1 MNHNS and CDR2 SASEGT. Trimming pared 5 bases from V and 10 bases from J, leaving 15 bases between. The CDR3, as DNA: TGTGCCAGCAGTCTGAAACCTACAGCCGAGCAGTTCATC. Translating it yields CASSLKPTAEQFI.

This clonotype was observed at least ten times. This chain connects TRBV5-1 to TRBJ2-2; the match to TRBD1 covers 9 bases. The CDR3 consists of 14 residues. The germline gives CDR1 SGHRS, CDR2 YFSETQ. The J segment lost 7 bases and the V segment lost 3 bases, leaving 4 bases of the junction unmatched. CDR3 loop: CASSSTGGGGELFF. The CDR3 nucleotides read TGCGCCAGCAGCTCGACAGGGGGTGGCGGGGAGCTGTTTTTT.

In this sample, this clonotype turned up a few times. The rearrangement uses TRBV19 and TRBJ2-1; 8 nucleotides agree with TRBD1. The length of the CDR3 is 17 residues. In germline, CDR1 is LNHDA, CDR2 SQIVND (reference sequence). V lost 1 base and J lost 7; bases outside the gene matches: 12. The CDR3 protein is CASSIGTPGGSRNEQFF. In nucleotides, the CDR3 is TGTGCCAGTAGTATAGGTACCCCAGGGGGCTCTAGGAATGAGCAGTTCTTC.

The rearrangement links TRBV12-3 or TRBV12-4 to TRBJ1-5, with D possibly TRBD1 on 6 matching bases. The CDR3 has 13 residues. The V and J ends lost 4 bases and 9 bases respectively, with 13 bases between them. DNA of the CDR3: TGTGCCAGCAGTTGGGGTACAGGGAGGCCCCAGCATTTT. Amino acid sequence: CASSWGTGRPQHF.

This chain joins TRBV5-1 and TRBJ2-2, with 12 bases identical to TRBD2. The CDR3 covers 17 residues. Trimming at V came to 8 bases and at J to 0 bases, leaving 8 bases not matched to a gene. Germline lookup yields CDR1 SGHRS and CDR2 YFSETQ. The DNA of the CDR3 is TGCGCCAGTCGTACTAGCGGGGGGCCCACGAACACCGGGGAGCTGTTTTTT. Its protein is CASRTSGGPTNTGELFF.

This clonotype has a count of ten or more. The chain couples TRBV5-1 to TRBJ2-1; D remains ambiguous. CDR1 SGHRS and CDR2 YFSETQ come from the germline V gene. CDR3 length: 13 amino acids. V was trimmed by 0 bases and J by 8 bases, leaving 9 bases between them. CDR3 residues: CASSLVAFDEQFF. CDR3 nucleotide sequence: TGCGCCAGCAGCTTGGTGGCGTTCGATGAGCAGTTCTTC. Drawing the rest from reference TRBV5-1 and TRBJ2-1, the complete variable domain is KAGVTQTPRYLIKTRGQQVTLSCSPISGHRSVSWYQQTPGQGLQFLFEYFSETQRNKGNFPGRFSGRQFSNSRSEMNVSTLELGDSALYLCASSLVAFDEQFFGPGTRLTVL.

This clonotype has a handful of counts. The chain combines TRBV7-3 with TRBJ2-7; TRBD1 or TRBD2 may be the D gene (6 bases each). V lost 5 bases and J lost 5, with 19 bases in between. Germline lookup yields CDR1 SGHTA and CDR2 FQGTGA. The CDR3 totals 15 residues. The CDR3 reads CASSEQLGGLNEQYF. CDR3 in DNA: TGTGCCAGCAGCGAGCAATTAGGGGGGTTGAACGAGCAGTACTTC.

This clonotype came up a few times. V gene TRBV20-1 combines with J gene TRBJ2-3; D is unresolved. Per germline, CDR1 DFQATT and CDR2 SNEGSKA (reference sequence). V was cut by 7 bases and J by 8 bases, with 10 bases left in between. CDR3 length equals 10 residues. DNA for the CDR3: TGCAGTGGAGATGGTGGTACGCAGTATTTT. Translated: CSGDGGTQYF.

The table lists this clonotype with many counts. The DNA of the CDR3 is TGTGCCAGCAGCTTCGGACGGATGAACACTGAAGCTTTCTTT. Protein sequence: CASSFGRMNTEAFF. The chain links TRBV5-6 to TRBJ1-1; D gene uncertain. Germline V lookup: CDR1 SGHDT, CDR2 YYEEEE. CDR3 length equals 14 residues. V was clipped by 2 bases and J by 0 bases, with 8 bases between them.

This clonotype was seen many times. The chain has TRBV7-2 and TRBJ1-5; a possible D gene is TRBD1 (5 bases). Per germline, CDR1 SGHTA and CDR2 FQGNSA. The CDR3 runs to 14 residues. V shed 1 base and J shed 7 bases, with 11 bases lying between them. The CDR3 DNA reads TGTGCCAGCAGCTTAGGAGGGGAGGGCCAGCCCCAGCATTTT. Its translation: CASSLGGEGQPQHF.

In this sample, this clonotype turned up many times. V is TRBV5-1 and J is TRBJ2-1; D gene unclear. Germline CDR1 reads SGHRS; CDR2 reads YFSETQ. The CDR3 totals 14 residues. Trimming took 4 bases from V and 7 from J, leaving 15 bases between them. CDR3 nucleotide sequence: TGCGCCAGCAGCGACACCCCGGCCGGAAATGAGCAGTTCTTC. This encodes CASSDTPAGNEQFF.

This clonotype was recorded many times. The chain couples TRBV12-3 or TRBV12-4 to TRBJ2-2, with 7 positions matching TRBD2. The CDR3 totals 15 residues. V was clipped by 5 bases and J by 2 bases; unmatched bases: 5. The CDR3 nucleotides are TGTGCCAGCAGTCCTACGGGACTAAACACCGGGGAGCTGTTTTTT. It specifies CASSPTGLNTGELFF.

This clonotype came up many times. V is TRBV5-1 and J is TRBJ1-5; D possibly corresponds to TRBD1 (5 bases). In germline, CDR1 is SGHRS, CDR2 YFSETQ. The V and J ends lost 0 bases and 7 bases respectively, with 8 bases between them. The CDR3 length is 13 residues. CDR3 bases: TGCGCCAGCAGCTTGGCACAGGACCAGCCCCAGCATTTT. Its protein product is CASSLAQDQPQHF. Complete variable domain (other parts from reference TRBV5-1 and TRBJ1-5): KAGVTQTPRYLIKTRGQQVTLSCSPISGHRSVSWYQQTPGQGLQFLFEYFSETQRNKGNFPGRFSGRQFSNSRSEMNVSTLELGDSALYLCASSLAQDQPQHFGDGTRLSIL.

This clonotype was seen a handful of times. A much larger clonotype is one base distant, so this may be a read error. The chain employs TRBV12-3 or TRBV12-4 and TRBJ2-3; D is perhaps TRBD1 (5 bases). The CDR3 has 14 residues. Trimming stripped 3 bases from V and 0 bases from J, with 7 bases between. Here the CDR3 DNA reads TGTGCCAGCAGTTTCAGGGCTAGCACAGATACGCAGTATTTT. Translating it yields CASSFRASTDTQYF.

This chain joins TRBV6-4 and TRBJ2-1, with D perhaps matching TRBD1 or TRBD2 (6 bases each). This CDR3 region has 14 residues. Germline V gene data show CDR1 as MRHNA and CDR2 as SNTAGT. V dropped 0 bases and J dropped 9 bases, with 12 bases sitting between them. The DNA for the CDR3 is TGTGCCAGCAGTGACTCCCCGGGGGCGGGTGAGCAGTTCTTC. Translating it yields CASSDSPGAGEQFF.

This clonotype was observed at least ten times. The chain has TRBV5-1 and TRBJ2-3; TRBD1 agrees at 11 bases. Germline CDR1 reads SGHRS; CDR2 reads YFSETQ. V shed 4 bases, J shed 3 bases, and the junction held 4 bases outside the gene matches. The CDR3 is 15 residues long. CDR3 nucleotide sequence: TGCGCCAGCAGCCATGGGACAGGGGGTACAGATACGCAGTATTTT. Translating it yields CASSHGTGGTDTQYF.

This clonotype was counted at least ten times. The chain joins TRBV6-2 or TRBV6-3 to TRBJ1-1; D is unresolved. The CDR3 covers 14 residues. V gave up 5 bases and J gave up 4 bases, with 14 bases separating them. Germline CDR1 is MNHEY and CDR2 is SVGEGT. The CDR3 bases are TGTGCCAGCAGTCGGGTAAACATGGCCACTGAAGCTTTCTTT. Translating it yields CASSRVNMATEAFF.

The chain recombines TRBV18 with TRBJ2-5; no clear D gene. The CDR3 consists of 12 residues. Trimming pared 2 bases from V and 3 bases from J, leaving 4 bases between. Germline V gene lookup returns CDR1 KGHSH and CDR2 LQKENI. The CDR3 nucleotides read TGTGCCAGCTCACCAAGCGAAGAGACCCAGTACTTC. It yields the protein CASSPSEETQYF.

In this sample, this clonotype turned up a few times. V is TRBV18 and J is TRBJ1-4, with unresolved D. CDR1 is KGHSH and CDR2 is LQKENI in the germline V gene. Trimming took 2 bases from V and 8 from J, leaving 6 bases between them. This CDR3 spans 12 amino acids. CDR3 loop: CASSPGDEKLFF. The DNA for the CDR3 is TGTGCCAGCTCACCAGGAGACGAAAAACTGTTTTTT.

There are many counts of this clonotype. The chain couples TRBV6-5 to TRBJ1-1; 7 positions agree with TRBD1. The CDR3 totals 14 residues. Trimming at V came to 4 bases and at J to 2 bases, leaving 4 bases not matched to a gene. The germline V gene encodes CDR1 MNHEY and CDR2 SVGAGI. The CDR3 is CASSSRQGNTEAFF. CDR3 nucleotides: TGTGCCAGCAGTTCCCGACAGGGTAACACTGAAGCTTTCTTT.